This TCR beta chain came from a study of T cell responses to AZD1222 COVID-19 vaccine. The CDR3 contains 14 residues. Per germline, CDR1 SGHAT and CDR2 FQNNGV. V gave up 3 bases and J gave up 0 bases, with 6 bases separating them. Method: immunoSEQ multiplex PCR; TCRdb's copy keeps in-frame clones and lacks some. The sample yields about 78,000 clones, over 80% seen once. The chain uses TRBV11-2 and TRBJ1-3, with no clear D. The input for sequencing was peripheral blood, taken on day 0 of AZD1222 vaccination. The clonotype was recovered from an adult in good health. CDR3 in amino acids: CASSLVSSGNTIYF. The DNA of the CDR3 is TGTGCCAGCAGCTTGGTGAGCTCTGGAAACACCATATATTTT. The full variable domain, with the rest looked up from reference TRBV11-2 and TRBJ1-3, is EAGVAQSPRYKIIEKRQSVAFWCNPISGHATLYWYQQILGQGPKLLIQFQNNGVVDDSQLPKDRFSAERLKGVDSTLKIQPAKLEDSAVYLCASSLVSSGNTIYFGEGSWLTVV.